The clone carrying this T cell receptor beta chain was seen a handful of times. Its antigen is unidentified. Patients included in sequencing had previously demonstrated CD8+CD57+ cell expansion by flow cytometry. At the time of blood sampling, patients had not yet received any therapy. The entry originates in a study of CD8+CD57+ T cells in acquired aplastic anemia. Whole-study context: The average for DNA from sorted CD4+ and CD8+ cells was roughly 3 ug. Study-wide findings and caveats: Patients and controls turned out to have 25 to 35 CD8+ CDR3 sequences in common. Simpson's diversity of CD8+ cells was not significantly different in patients compared with controls.

This CDR3 has 14 amino acids. Trimming left V 5 bases short and J 1 base short, with 11 bases between. Germline CDR1 is PRHDT and CDR2 is FYEKMQ (reference sequence). The use of genomic DNA as template underpinned the TCR beta VDJ and CDR3 profiling. TCRdb itself ran the reads through MiXCR, one entry per CDR3 protein. The sample yields a few hundred thousand distinct CDR3 sequences, 70% to 85% seen once. This sequence was found in a human donor with aplastic anemia. The chain employs TRBV13 and TRBJ2-5; D is perhaps TRBD1 (5 bases). Specimen: sorted CD4+, CD8+, or CD8+CD57+ T cells (not recorded which) from PBMCs. The CDR3 nucleotides read TGTGCCAGCAGCACAGGCTCCAGCCAAGAGACCCAGTACTTC. Translation: CASSTGSSQETQYF.